A single sample gave rise to the 13 T cell receptor beta chains below, sequenced in a study of blood T cells in healthy people across ages. Then a second PCR, running roughly 7 to 11 cycles, was carried out with a sample-barcoded 5' primer and a J-beta primer mix. In TCRdb, the 5' RACE reads were re-called with MiXCR into one record per CDR3 protein. The sample carries over 600,000 distinct CDR3 sequences, roughly 20% recorded once. The sample consisted of blood. The receptors originated from a man aged 70-80 years in good health.

V usage is TRBV20-1 and J usage is TRBJ1-5; TRBD1 might be the D (5 bases). Trimming took 0 bases from V and 7 from J, leaving 10 bases between them. CDR1 and CDR2 (germline): DFQATT, SNEGSKA (reference sequence). The CDR3 contains 13 residues. CDR3 in DNA: TGCAGTGCTAGAGAAGGGAAGGGGCAGCCCCAGCATTTT. It specifies CSAREGKGQPQHF.

This clonotype was observed a handful of times. V gene TRBV28 combines with J gene TRBJ1-6; D may be TRBD1 (5 bases). Germline V gene sequence: CDR1 MDHEN, CDR2 SYDVKM. V lost 6 bases to trimming and J lost 5 bases, with 11 bases between them. CDR3 length: 14 amino acids. CDR3: CASRGGWDNSPLHF. CDR3 in DNA: TGTGCCAGCAGGGGGGGGTGGGATAATTCACCCCTCCACTTT.

This rearrangement joins TRBV18 to TRBJ1-6, with D unclear. Germline CDR1 KGHSH, CDR2 LQKENI. The CDR3 loop spans 15 amino acids. The ends were cut back, 2 bases at V and 4 bases at J, with 9 bases in the middle. In DNA, the CDR3 is TGTGCCAGCTCACCAATAGGGCCGTATAATTCACCCCTCCACTTT. It is translated as CASSPIGPYNSPLHF.

This clonotype has only a few counts. The rearrangement uses TRBV20-1 and TRBJ1-5; D possibly corresponds to TRBD1 (5 bases). Germline assignment: CDR1 DFQATT and CDR2 SNEGSKA (reference sequence). Trimming left V 1 base short and J 4 bases short, with 8 bases between. CDR3 size: 13 residues. CDR3: CSARAGANQPQHF. The CDR3 nucleotides are TGCAGTGCTAGAGCCGGGGCTAATCAGCCCCAGCATTTT.

The table lists this clonotype with a few counts. V usage is TRBV6-5 and J usage is TRBJ2-1; possible D gene TRBD2, 6 bases. CDR1 is MNHEY, CDR2 SVGAGI, per germline. The germline V and J ends were trimmed by 2 bases and 5 bases, with 13 bases remaining between them. This CDR3 spans 15 amino acids. The CDR3 DNA sequence: TGTGCCAGCAGTTACGGGAGGCCCCCTAACAATGAGCAGTTCTTC. Its protein product is CASSYGRPPNNEQFF.

The chain joins TRBV6-2 or TRBV6-3 to TRBJ2-5; unclear D gene. The CDR3 has 14 residues. Germline CDR1 and CDR2: MNHEY and SVGEGT. V shed 0 bases and J shed 5 bases, with 10 bases lying between them. In DNA, the CDR3 is TGTGCCAGCAGTTACTCGGGCGGAAGTGAGACCCAGTACTTC. This gives the protein CASSYSGGSETQYF.

This chain links TRBV7-3 with TRBJ2-5, with D unresolved. Gene TRBJ2-7 matches the end of the DNA better, so the J call may be wrong. Germline V gene data show CDR1 as SGHTA and CDR2 as FQGTGA. The CDR3 is made up of 12 amino acids. The CDR3 sequence is CASSLRNFEQYF. CDR3 sequence (DNA): TGTGCCAGCAGCTTAAGGAACTTCGAGCAGTACTTC.

This clonotype was detected only once. V gene TRBV29-1 combines with J gene TRBJ2-1; 11 nucleotides align to TRBD2. Trimming at V came to 6 bases and at J to 4 bases, leaving 8 bases not matched to a gene. Germline V CDR1 and CDR2: SQVTM, ANQGSEA. The CDR3 runs 15 residues. CDR3 sequence (DNA): TGCAGCGTGCCCACCGGGACTAGCGGTTACAATGAGCAGTTCTTC. Its protein product is CSVPTGTSGYNEQFF.

This rearrangement joins TRBV28 to TRBJ1-2, with D hard to call. With 7 bases removed from V and 4 bases from J, the gap between germline ends came to 10 bases. The CDR3 has 12 amino acids. CDR1 is MDHEN and CDR2 is SYDVKM in the germline V gene. CDR3 in DNA: TGTGCCAGCAATGCAGTACTCTATGGCTACACCTTC. It yields the protein CASNAVLYGYTF.

The chain links TRBV7-9 to TRBJ2-5, with 8 bases aligning to TRBD2. The germline gives CDR1 SEHNR, CDR2 FQNEAQ (reference sequence). The ends lost 5 bases at V and 2 bases at J; junction bases unmatched: 7. The CDR3 extends over 15 amino acids. This CDR3 is CASSVGTRRQETQYF. The DNA for the CDR3 is TGTGCCAGCAGCGTCGGGACTAGGCGGCAAGAGACCCAGTACTTC.

There are a few counts of this clonotype. The chain uses TRBV20-1 and TRBJ2-7, with D maybe TRBD2 (6 bases). The CDR3 covers 14 residues. V shed 2 bases and J shed 0 bases, with 11 bases lying between them. Germline CDR1 is DFQATT and CDR2 is SNEGSKA (reference sequence). DNA of the CDR3: TGCAGTGCTAGACGGGCCGGGAGCTCCTACGAGCAGTACTTC. It encodes CSARRAGSSYEQYF.

This clonotype was detected only a few times. The chain carries TRBV24-1 and TRBJ2-7; the D gene is possibly TRBD2 (6 bases). The germline V gene encodes CDR1 KGHDR and CDR2 SFDVKD. Trimming took 10 bases from V and 6 from J, leaving 18 bases between them. This CDR3 region has 13 residues. The CDR3 sequence is CATSRGVPPEQYF. CDR3 in DNA: TGTGCCACAAGTCGCGGGGTACCCCCCGAGCAGTACTTC.

This rearrangement joins TRBV4-3 to TRBJ2-1; D not certain. The CDR3 length is 14 residues. Germline V gene lookup returns CDR1 LGHNA and CDR2 YSLEER. Trimming took off 0 bases at V and 6 bases at J, with 9 bases between the two ends. The CDR3 loop is CASSQDRTVNEQFF. CDR3 bases: TGCGCCAGCAGCCAAGATAGGACGGTCAATGAGCAGTTCTTC.